A selection of T cell receptor beta chains follows, all from one sample in a study of T cell changes during pregnancy in multiple sclerosis. Some clones are missing from TCRdb's copy, which holds only in-frame ones; the method was immunoSEQ multiplex PCR. This repertoire shows 78,000 or so clones, 92% found once; its top ten account for less than 3%. Sequences were derived from peripheral blood, sampled before pregnancy. Source of these receptors: a female donor with multiple sclerosis, enrolled in a pregnancy study. The CDR3 runs from the conserved cysteine through the conserved F or W. D genes are given only for firm matches.

d_call: .
j_call: TRBJ2-7
v_call: TRBV6-6
cdr3_nt: TGTGCCAGCAGTTTCCCGTCCCCAGGGCGGAACGAGCAGTACTTC
cdr3_aa: CASSFPSPGRNEQYF

d_call: TRBD1
j_call: TRBJ2-3
v_call: TRBV10-3
cdr3_nt: TGTGCCATCAGCCCCGGGGACAGGACCACAGATACGCAGTATTTT
cdr3_aa: CAISPGDRTTDTQYF

d_call: .
j_call: TRBJ2-7
v_call: TRBV28
cdr3_nt: TGTGCCAGCAGACCCAGGACTACCGATTACTACGAGCAGTACTTC
cdr3_aa: CASRPRTTDYYEQYF

d_call: TRBD2
j_call: TRBJ2-5
v_call: TRBV27
cdr3_nt: TGTGCCAGCAGTCCCCGACTAGCGGGAGGGGGGACCCAGTACTTC
cdr3_aa: CASSPRLAGGGTQYF

d_call: TRBD2
j_call: TRBJ2-3
v_call: TRBV5-1
cdr3_nt: TGCGCCAGCAGCTTGGGACTAGCGGGAGCAGATACGCAGTATTTT
cdr3_aa: CASSLGLAGADTQYF

d_call: .
j_call: TRBJ2-7
v_call: TRBV4-3
cdr3_nt: TGCGCCAGCAGCCGCAACGAGGCAGACGTCTACGAGCAGTACTTC
cdr3_aa: CASSRNEADVYEQYF

d_call: .
j_call: TRBJ2-7
v_call: TRBV20-1
cdr3_nt: TGCAGTGTTGAGAGCTCCTACGAGCAGTACTTC
cdr3_aa: CSVESSYEQYF

d_call: TRBD2
j_call: TRBJ2-7
v_call: TRBV6-5
cdr3_nt: TGTGCCAGCAGCCTGGGACTAGCATCCTACGAGCAGTACTTC
cdr3_aa: CASSLGLASYEQYF

d_call: TRBD1
j_call: TRBJ1-2
v_call: TRBV15
cdr3_nt: TGTGCCACCAGCAGAGATTTACAGGGGGTCGGCTACACCTTC
cdr3_aa: CATSRDLQGVGYTF

d_call: TRBD2
j_call: TRBJ2-5
v_call: TRBV5-1
cdr3_nt: TGCGCCAGCAGAATACAGGCGGGAGCGGGAGAGACCCAGTACTTC
cdr3_aa: CASRIQAGAGETQYF

d_call: .
j_call: TRBJ2-5
v_call: TRBV5-1
cdr3_nt: TGCGCCAGCGATGGGGGGAGACAAGAGACCCAGTACTTC
cdr3_aa: CASDGGRQETQYF

d_call: TRBD2
j_call: TRBJ2-7
v_call: TRBV29-1
cdr3_nt: TGCAGCGCAAGCGGGAGTCTCTACGAGCAGTACTTC
cdr3_aa: CSASGSLYEQYF

d_call: .
j_call: TRBJ2-3
v_call: TRBV7-3
cdr3_nt: TGTGCCAGCAGCTTAACCTTGGCTAGCGACTCTACGCAGTATTTT
cdr3_aa: CASSLTLASDSTQYF

d_call: .
j_call: TRBJ2-6
v_call: TRBV11-2
cdr3_nt: TGTGCCAGCAGCTCCGGGAGCTACTCTGGGGCCAACGTCCTGACTTTC
cdr3_aa: CASSSGSYSGANVLTF

d_call: .
j_call: TRBJ2-7
v_call: TRBV7-8
cdr3_nt: TGTGCCAGCAGTCTAGGGGGGGCCCCCCACGAGCAGTACTTC
cdr3_aa: CASSLGGAPHEQYF

d_call: TRBD2
j_call: TRBJ2-1
v_call: TRBV7-3
cdr3_nt: TGTGCCAGCAGCTTTAGCCCAGCGGGAGCGTACAATGAGCAGTTCTTC
cdr3_aa: CASSFSPAGAYNEQFF

d_call: .
j_call: TRBJ1-2
v_call: TRBV20-1
cdr3_nt: TGCAGTGCTAAGGGGGTAGTGGGCTACACCTTC
cdr3_aa: CSAKGVVGYTF

d_call: TRBD2
j_call: TRBJ2-5
v_call: TRBV6-1
cdr3_nt: TGTGCCAGCAGTGAGCCCTGGACTAGCGGAGAGACCCAGTACTTC
cdr3_aa: CASSEPWTSGETQYF

d_call: TRBD2
j_call: TRBJ2-7
v_call: TRBV9
cdr3_nt: TGTGCCAGCAGCGTGGGGACTAGCGGAGTCTACGAGCAGTACTTC
cdr3_aa: CASSVGTSGVYEQYF

d_call: .
j_call: TRBJ2-5
v_call: TRBV28
cdr3_nt: TGTGCCAGCAGTTACCCTTTAGACAGGCCACAAGAGACCCAGTACTTC
cdr3_aa: CASSYPLDRPQETQYF

d_call: TRBD2
j_call: TRBJ2-7
v_call: TRBV5-1
cdr3_nt: TGCGCCAGCAGCTTGGACGGCGGGAGTTCTCGCGAGCAGTACTTC
cdr3_aa: CASSLDGGSSREQYF

d_call: TRBD1
j_call: TRBJ1-2
v_call: TRBV7-2
cdr3_nt: TGTGCCAGCAGCAGCCCGGGACAGGGTTTCGGTGGCTACACCTTC
cdr3_aa: CASSSPGQGFGGYTF

d_call: TRBD2
j_call: TRBJ2-3
v_call: TRBV5-1
cdr3_nt: TGCGCCAGCAGCACCTTAGCGGGAGTCGGCACAGATACGCAGTATTTT
cdr3_aa: CASSTLAGVGTDTQYF

d_call: TRBD1
j_call: TRBJ2-5
v_call: TRBV4-2
cdr3_nt: TGTGCCAGCAGCCCCCGGGACAGGGGGGCTAAAGAGACCCAGTACTTC
cdr3_aa: CASSPRDRGAKETQYF

d_call: .
j_call: TRBJ2-7
v_call: TRBV28
cdr3_nt: TGTGCCAGCAGTTTTCCCGGACAGCCTCTCGAGCAGTACTTC
cdr3_aa: CASSFPGQPLEQYF

d_call: .
j_call: TRBJ2-7
v_call: TRBV4-2
cdr3_nt: TGTGCCAGCAGCCCCTCCGGGAGTTCTTACGAGCAGTACTTC
cdr3_aa: CASSPSGSSYEQYF

d_call: .
j_call: TRBJ2-1
v_call: TRBV30
cdr3_nt: TGTGCCTGGATTAATCTATTAGGGGGGGGGCAGTTCTTC
cdr3_aa: CAWINLLGGGQFF

d_call: TRBD2
j_call: TRBJ2-7
v_call: TRBV6-5
cdr3_nt: TGTGCCAGCAAAGAGGCGGGAGGAGGAATCGGGGAGCAGTACTTC
cdr3_aa: CASKEAGGGIGEQYF

d_call: .
j_call: TRBJ1-1
v_call: TRBV19
cdr3_nt: .
cdr3_aa: CASSIVGQGSGNTEAFF

d_call: TRBD2
j_call: TRBJ2-1
v_call: TRBV30
cdr3_nt: TGTGCCTGGAGTGGGGGACTAGCGGGAGTTAGTGAGCAGTTCTTC
cdr3_aa: CAWSGGLAGVSEQFF

d_call: TRBD2
j_call: TRBJ2-1
v_call: TRBV10-1
cdr3_nt: TGCGCCAGCAGTGAACCCCGGGACCTAGGACTAGCGGGAGGATACAATGAGCAGTTCTTC
cdr3_aa: CASSEPRDLGLAGGYNEQFF

d_call: .
j_call: TRBJ1-2
v_call: TRBV18
cdr3_nt: TGTGCCAGCTCACCAGGGCAGGCACTTTTTGGCTACACCTTC
cdr3_aa: CASSPGQALFGYTF

d_call: .
j_call: TRBJ1-4
v_call: TRBV18
cdr3_nt: TGTGCCAGCTCACCACCGCTAGGATTCTTTGGGTTTGGTGAAAAACTGTTTTTT
cdr3_aa: CASSPPLGFFGFGEKLFF